This TCR beta chain came from a study of CD8+ T cells in alopecia areata. Isolated RNA was reverse transcribed into cDNA used as the sequencing template. Libraries were prepared by immunoSEQ multiplex PCR; TCRdb keeps only in-frame clonotypes and omits some of them. The repertoire holds approximately 280,000 clones, with over 45% as singletons. This clone showed up just a few times. Its antigen is not known. Study outcomes and limitations: Sharing of TCRs across patients appeared less clear than in mice, possibly for HLA-related reasons.

The CDR3 has 15 residues. V was cut by 4 bases and J by 9 bases, with 25 bases left in between. Germline-derived CDR1 and CDR2 are GTSNPN and SVGIG (reference sequence). Stated treatment: oral pan-JAK inhibitor, 5-10 mg twice daily. V usage is TRBV30 and J usage is TRBJ2-7, with D hard to call. The receptor's source is a human donor with alopecia areata. Sequencing was performed on CD4+ T cells sorted from blood, taken at week 24, from a patient treated with tofacitinib. CDR3 DNA sequence: TGTGCCTGGACCGCGTCGATCACGAGTCCCACGGGGCAGTACTTC. Translated, it gives CAWTASITSPTGQYF.